This entry features one TCR beta chain sequence. Its antigen is still unknown. Clones were read by immunoSEQ multiplex PCR, and TCRdb kept only the in-frame ones, dropping some. The data hold 90,000 to 100,000 clones, with roughly 90% observed a single time. These data originate in a study of a mutant IDH1 vaccine in newly diagnosed glioma. Study overall: The first vaccination came 4-6 weeks after radiotherapy alone, or with temozolomide cycles. The treated population exhibited a male proportion of around 62%, a female proportion of around 40%, and a mean age of around 40 years. Study-wide points: There were vaccine-induced immune responses in 90% to 95% of the patients. Pseudoprogression appeared independent of alterations in top peripheral clonotypes.

Time point: week 47, end of study. Each dose delivered 300 ug of mutant IDH1 20-mer peptide subcutaneously with imiquimod. The CDR3 totals 17 residues. Germline CDR1 reads LNHDA; CDR2 reads SQIVND (reference sequence). This material consisted of PBMCs, taken from a glioma patient whose treatment included an IDH1 peptide vaccine. This chain connects TRBV19 to TRBJ2-5, with 9 bases that match TRBD1. TRBJ2-7 matches the DNA end more closely, so the J call is doubtful. The sequence was collected from a woman between 50 and 59 years old with glioma. CDR3 region: CASSGTLGGQGFDEQYF. The CDR3 DNA sequence: TGTGCCAGTAGTGGGACCCTCGGAGGACAGGGGTTCGACGAGCAGTACTTC.